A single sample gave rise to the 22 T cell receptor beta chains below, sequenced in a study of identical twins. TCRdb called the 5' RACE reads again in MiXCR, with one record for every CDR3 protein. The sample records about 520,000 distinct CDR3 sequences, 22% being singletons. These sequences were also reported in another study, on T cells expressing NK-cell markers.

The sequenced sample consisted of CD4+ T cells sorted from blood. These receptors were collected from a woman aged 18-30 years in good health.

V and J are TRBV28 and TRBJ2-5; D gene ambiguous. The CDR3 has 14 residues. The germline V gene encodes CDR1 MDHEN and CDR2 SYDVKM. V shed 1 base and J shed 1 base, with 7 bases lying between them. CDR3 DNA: TGTGCCAGCAGTTTATCCCTGGTCCAAGAGACCCAGTACTTC. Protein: CASSLSLVQETQYF.

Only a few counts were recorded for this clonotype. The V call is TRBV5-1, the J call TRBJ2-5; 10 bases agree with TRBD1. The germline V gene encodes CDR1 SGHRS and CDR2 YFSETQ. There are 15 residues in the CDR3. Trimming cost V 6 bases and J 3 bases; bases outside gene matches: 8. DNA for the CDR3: TGCGCCAGCACTTACGCCGGGACAGGGGAAGAGACCCAGTACTTC. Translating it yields CASTYAGTGEETQYF.

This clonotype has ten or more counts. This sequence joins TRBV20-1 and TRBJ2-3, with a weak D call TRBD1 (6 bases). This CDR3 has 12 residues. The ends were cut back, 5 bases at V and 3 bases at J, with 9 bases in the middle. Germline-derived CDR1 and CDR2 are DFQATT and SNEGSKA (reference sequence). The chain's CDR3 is CSAGGGTDTQYF. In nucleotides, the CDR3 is TGCAGTGCTGGGGGCGGGACAGATACGCAGTATTTT.

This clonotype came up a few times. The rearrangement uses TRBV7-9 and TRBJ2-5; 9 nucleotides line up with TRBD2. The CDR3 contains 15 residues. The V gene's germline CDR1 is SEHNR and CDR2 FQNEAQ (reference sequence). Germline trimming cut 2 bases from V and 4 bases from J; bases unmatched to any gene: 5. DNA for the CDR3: TGTGCCAGCAGCTTATTAGCGGGAGTAAGAGAGACCCAGTACTTC. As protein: CASSLLAGVRETQYF. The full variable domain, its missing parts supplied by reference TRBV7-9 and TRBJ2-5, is DTGVSQNPRHKITKRGQNVTFRCDPISEHNRLYWYRQTLGQGPEFLTYFQNEAQLEKSRLLSDRFSAERPKGSFSTLEIQRTEQGDSAMYLCASSLLAGVRETQYFGPGTRLLVL.

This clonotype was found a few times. The CDR3 nucleotides read TGCAGTGCTAGAGTCAGGGGAAACAATGAGCAGTTCTTC. This gives the protein CSARVRGNNEQFF. The genes are TRBV20-1 and TRBJ2-1; D might be TRBD1 (6 bases). The CDR3 has 13 residues. Looked up from germline, CDR1 is DFQATT and CDR2 is SNEGSKA (reference sequence). Between the trimmed V and J ends, which lost 1 base and 5 bases, there was a span of 9 bases.

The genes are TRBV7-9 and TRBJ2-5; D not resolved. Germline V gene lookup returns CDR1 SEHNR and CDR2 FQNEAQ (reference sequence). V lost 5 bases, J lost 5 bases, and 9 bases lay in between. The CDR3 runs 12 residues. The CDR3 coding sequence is TGTGCCAGCAGCCGCAGGATGGAGACCCAGTACTTC. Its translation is CASSRRMETQYF.

The CDR3 nucleotides read TGTGCCAGTAGAAGGACACCGAGCTCCTACGAGCAGTACTTC. This sequence encodes CASRRTPSSYEQYF. The chain employs TRBV6-2 or TRBV6-3 and TRBJ2-7; tentatively, D is TRBD1 (5 bases). Germline CDR1 MNHEY, CDR2 SVGEGT. This CDR3 comprises 14 residues. The V end was cut by 9 bases, the J end by 0 bases, with 15 bases between.

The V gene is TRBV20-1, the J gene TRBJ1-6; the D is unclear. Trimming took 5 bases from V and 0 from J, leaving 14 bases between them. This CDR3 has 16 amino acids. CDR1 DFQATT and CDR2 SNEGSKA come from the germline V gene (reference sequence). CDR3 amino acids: CSAPGSESSYNSPLHF. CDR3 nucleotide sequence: TGCAGTGCTCCTGGGTCGGAGAGCTCCTATAATTCACCCCTCCACTTT.

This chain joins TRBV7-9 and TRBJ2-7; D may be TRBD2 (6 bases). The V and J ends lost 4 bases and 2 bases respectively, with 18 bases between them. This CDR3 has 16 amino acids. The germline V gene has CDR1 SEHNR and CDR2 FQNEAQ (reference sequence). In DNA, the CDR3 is TGTGCCAGCAGCTCGATCCGGGCCAGGAGGGCCTACGAGCAGTACTTC. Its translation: CASSSIRARRAYEQYF.

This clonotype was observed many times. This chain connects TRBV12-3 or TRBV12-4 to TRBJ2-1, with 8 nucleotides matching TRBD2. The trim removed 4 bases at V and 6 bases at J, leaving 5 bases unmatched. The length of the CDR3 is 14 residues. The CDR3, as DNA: TGTGCCAGCAGTTATGTAGCGGGGATCAATGAGCAGTTCTTC. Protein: CASSYVAGINEQFF.

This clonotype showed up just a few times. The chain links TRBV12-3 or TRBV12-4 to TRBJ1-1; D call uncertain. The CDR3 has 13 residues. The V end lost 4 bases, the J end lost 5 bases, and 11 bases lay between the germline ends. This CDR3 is CASSSTIGTEAFF. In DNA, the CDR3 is TGTGCCAGCAGTTCGACCATCGGAACTGAAGCTTTCTTT.

CDR3 region: CASSSSSGRGETQYF. The DNA for the CDR3 is TGTGCCAGCAGTTCTTCTAGCGGGAGAGGAGAGACCCAGTACTTC. The chain is built from TRBV7-6 and TRBJ2-5; 10 positions match TRBD2. V shed 6 bases and J 4 bases; nucleotides not matched to a gene: 8. CDR1 and CDR2 from the germline V gene are SGHVS and FNYEAQ. This CDR3 spans 15 amino acids.

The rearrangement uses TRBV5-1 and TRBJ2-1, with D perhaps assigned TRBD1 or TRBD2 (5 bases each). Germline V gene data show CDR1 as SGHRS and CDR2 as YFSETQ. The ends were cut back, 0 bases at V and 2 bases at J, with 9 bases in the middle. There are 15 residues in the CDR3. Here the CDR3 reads CASSLGDGTYNEQFF. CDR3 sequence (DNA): TGCGCCAGCAGCTTGGGGGACGGTACCTACAATGAGCAGTTCTTC.

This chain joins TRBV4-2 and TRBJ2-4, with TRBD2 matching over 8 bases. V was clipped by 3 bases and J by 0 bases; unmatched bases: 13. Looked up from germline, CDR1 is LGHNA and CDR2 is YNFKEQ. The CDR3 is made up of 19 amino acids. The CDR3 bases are TGTGCCAGCAGCCATATCCCCGGGAGCGGGGGCATAGCCAAAAACATTCAGTACTTC. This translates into CASSHIPGSGGIAKNIQYF.

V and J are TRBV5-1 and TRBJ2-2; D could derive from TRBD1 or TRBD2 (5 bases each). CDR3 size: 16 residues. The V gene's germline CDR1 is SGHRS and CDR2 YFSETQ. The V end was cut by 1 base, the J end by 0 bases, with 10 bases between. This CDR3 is CASSLWGPPNTGELFF. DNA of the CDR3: TGCGCCAGCAGCTTGTGGGGACCTCCGAACACCGGGGAGCTGTTTTTT.

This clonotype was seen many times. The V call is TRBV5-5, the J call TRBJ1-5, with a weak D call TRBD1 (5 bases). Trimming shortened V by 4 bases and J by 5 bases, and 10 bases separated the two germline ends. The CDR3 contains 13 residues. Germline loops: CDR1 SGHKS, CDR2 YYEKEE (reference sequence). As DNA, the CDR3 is TGTGCCAGCAGCCGGGGGGGGGATCAGCCCCAGCATTTT. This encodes CASSRGGDQPQHF.

The CDR3 spells CSVQKGSYNSPLHF. CDR3 bases: TGCAGTGTACAGAAGGGTTCCTATAATTCACCCCTCCACTTT. V is TRBV20-1 and J is TRBJ1-6; D uncertain. V lost 7 bases, J lost 1 base, and 11 bases lay in between. The CDR3 length is 14 residues. Germline lookup yields CDR1 DFQATT and CDR2 SNEGSKA (reference sequence).

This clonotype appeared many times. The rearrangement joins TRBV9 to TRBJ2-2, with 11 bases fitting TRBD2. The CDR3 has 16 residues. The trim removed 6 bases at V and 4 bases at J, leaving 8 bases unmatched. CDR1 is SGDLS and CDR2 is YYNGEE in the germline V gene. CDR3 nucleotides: TGTGCCAGCACCCGAGATGGGACTAGCGGCACCGGGGAGCTGTTTTTT. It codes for CASTRDGTSGTGELFF.

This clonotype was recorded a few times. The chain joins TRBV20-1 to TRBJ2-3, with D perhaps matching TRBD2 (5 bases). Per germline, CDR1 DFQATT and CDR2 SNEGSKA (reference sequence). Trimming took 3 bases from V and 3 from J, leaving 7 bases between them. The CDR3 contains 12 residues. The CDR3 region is CSASWETDTQYF. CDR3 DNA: TGCAGTGCTAGTTGGGAGACAGATACGCAGTATTTT.

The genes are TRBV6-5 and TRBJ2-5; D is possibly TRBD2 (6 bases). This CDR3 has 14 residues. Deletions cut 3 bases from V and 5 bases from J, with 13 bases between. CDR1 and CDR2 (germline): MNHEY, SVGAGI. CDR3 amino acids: CASSYRGSSETQYF. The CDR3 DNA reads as TGTGCCAGCAGTTATCGGGGGAGTTCGGAGACCCAGTACTTC.

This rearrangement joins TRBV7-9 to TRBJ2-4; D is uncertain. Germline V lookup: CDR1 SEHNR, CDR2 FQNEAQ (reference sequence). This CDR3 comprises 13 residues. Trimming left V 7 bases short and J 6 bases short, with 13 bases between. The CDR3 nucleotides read TGTGCCAGCACCGTGCCGGGCGGAAACATTCAGTACTTC. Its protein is CASTVPGGNIQYF.

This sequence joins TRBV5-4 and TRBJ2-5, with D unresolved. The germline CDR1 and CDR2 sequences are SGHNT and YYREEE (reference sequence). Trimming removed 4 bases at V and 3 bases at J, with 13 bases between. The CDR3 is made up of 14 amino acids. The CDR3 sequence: CASSHGPVEETQYF. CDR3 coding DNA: TGTGCCAGCAGCCACGGACCCGTAGAAGAGACCCAGTACTTC.